This record looks at one TCR beta chain sequence and its context. This sample stems from a study of graft-versus-host responses after intestinal transplantation. Study in general: Tacrolimus and steroids were given for about 3 years to all recipients after anti-thymocyte globulin induction.

Plating of some 200,000 CFSE-labeled responder cells was done together with some 200,000 irradiated, violet-dye-labeled stimulator cells. Once the reaction had ended, proliferating CFSE-low CD3+CD4+ and CD3+CD8+ responders were sorted. Study findings and constraints: Graft-versus-host to host-versus-graft clonal ratios in allografts were high in patients with graft-donor T cell macrochimerism. Recipient marrow harbored GvH clones, some of which surfaced first in ileum or blood.

The table came from immunoSEQ multiplex PCR; TCRdb's copy has only in-frame clones and leaves some out. The table includes about 21,000 clones, about 43% detected once. CDR3 length: 15 residues. Germline V gene data show CDR1 as LGHNA and CDR2 as YNFKEQ. Deletions cut 0 bases from V and 4 bases from J, with 12 bases between. The TCR sequence derives from a human patient who received an intestinal transplant. The input for sequencing was alloreactive CD8+ T cells from a mixed lymphocyte reaction culture, taken before intestinal transplant. Stated subset: CFSE-low proliferating T cells sorted from roughly 6-day pre-transplant mixed lymphocyte reaction (GvH or HvG direction). The chain uses TRBV4-2 and TRBJ1-2, with unresolved D. For the CDR3, the DNA is TGTGCCAGCAGCCAAGAAACCGGGTTCCTCTATGGCTACACCTTC. Amino acids: CASSQETGFLYGYTF.